These 11 T cell receptor beta chains were sequenced from one sample in a study of blood T cell repertoires in COVID-19. TCRdb's table, derived via immunoSEQ multiplex PCR, lists solely in-frame clones and lacks some. The sample carries about 120,000 clones, about 70% recorded once. What was sequenced was peripheral blood. Source of these receptors: a man aged 55 to 70 with acute or convalescent COVID-19.

The chain is built from TRBV7-3 and TRBJ1-2; no reliable D call. The CDR3 runs to 15 residues. V lost 5 bases and J lost 3, with 16 bases in between. Germline CDR1 and CDR2: SGHTA and FQGTGA. In DNA form, the CDR3 reads TGTGCCAGCAGCCCGAGGGCTGGGTCGGACTATGGCTACACCTTC. Its translation: CASSPRAGSDYGYTF.

The chain is built from TRBV4-1 and TRBJ1-5, with D unclear. V was shortened by 0 bases and J by 6 bases, with 12 bases between the two germline ends. The CDR3 covers 15 residues. CDR1 MGHRA and CDR2 YSYEKL come from the germline V gene. The CDR3 DNA follows: TGCGCCAGCAGCCAAGATGGGCAGGTATCTCAGCCCCAGCATTTT. Translating gives CASSQDGQVSQPQHF.

Note on this clone: The sample holds other DNA sequences that translate to the same CDR3. The J gene is TRBJ1-1, the V gene TRBV6-5; 8 bases agree with TRBD1. There are 14 residues in the CDR3. V lost 6 bases, J lost 1 base, and 4 bases stayed unmatched. Germline V gives CDR1 MNHEY, CDR2 SVGAGI. The CDR3 reads CASRDRVGNTEAFF. The CDR3 bases are TGTGCCAGCAGGGACAGGGTGGGGAACACTGAAGCTTTCTTT.

The V call is TRBV10-3, the J call TRBJ1-2, with TRBD1 identical over 7 bases. The CDR3 has 14 residues. Per the germline V gene, CDR1 is ENHRY and CDR2 is SYGVKD. The trim removed 7 bases at V and 6 bases at J, leaving 11 bases unmatched. CDR3 in DNA: TGTGCCATCACCACTTTTCCCGGGACAGATGGCTACACCTTC. Protein product: CAITTFPGTDGYTF.

The V call is TRBV24-1, the J call TRBJ2-2; tentatively, D is TRBD2 (6 bases). Trimming left V 2 bases short and J 1 base short, with 10 bases between. The CDR3 extends over 16 amino acids. The germline CDR1 and CDR2 sequences are KGHDR and SFDVKD. Here the CDR3 reads CATSDSGTLNTGELFF. DNA of the CDR3: TGTGCCACCAGTGATTCCGGGACTCTGAACACCGGGGAGCTGTTTTTT.

The chain carries TRBV4-1 and TRBJ1-2, with D unresolved. CDR1 and CDR2 (germline): MGHRA, YSYEKL. Deletions cut 0 bases from V and 3 bases from J, with 8 bases between. The CDR3 has 14 amino acids. This CDR3 reads CASSQDPRDYGYTF. The CDR3 bases are TGCGCCAGCAGCCAAGACCCCCGGGACTATGGCTACACCTTC.

V and J are TRBV19 and TRBJ1-2, with D possibly matching TRBD1 (5 bases). Trimming removed 6 bases at V and 4 bases at J, with 15 bases between. The CDR3 has 14 amino acids. The V gene's germline CDR1 is LNHDA and CDR2 SQIVND (reference sequence). The CDR3: CASRTDPNVYGYTF. CDR3 nucleotides: TGTGCCAGTAGGACAGACCCAAATGTCTATGGCTACACCTTC.

V and J are TRBV7-9 and TRBJ1-2, with 10 bases matching TRBD1. Trimming cost V 5 bases and J 4 bases; bases outside gene matches: 10. The CDR3 loop spans 16 amino acids. CDR1 is SEHNR and CDR2 is FQNEAQ in the germline V gene (reference sequence). The CDR3 DNA reads TGTGCCAGCAGCGGGTATGGGACAGGGGAAAGCTATGGCTACACCTTC. Translation gives CASSGYGTGESYGYTF.

The rearrangement links TRBV11-3 to TRBJ2-1; tentatively, D is TRBD2 (5 bases). V lost 5 bases and J 9 bases, leaving 14 bases between the germline ends. Germline loops: CDR1 SGHNT, CDR2 YENEEA. This CDR3 has 13 amino acids. CDR3 DNA: TGTGCCAGCAGCCAAGACTACGGCCTTGAGCAGTTCTTC. As protein: CASSQDYGLEQFF.

This rearrangement joins TRBV24-1 to TRBJ2-3, with TRBD1 matching 11 bases. The junction had 5 bases not matched to a gene; V was cut back by 3 bases and J by 7 bases. The CDR3 extends over 15 amino acids. CDR1 KGHDR and CDR2 SFDVKD come from the germline V gene. CDR3 nucleotides: TGTGCCACCAGTGATACTGGACAGGGGGCTAATACGCAGTATTTT. Its protein is CATSDTGQGANTQYF.

The chain employs TRBV4-1 and TRBJ1-2; D ambiguous. Trimming stripped 2 bases from V and 7 bases from J, with 14 bases between. Germline loops: CDR1 MGHRA, CDR2 YSYEKL. The CDR3 runs to 14 residues. The CDR3 region has the DNA TGCGCCAGCAGCCAACAAATTGAGCAAGTTGGCTACACCTTC. Translating gives CASSQQIEQVGYTF.